These 15 T cell receptor beta chains were sequenced from one sample in a study of cytomegalovirus exposure and HLA in healthy donors. Primers included in the PCR were 60 Vbeta and 13 Jbeta primers. Profiling relied on immunoSEQ multiplex PCR, and the TCRdb table lists in-frame clones only, not all of them. The sample records under 170,000 clones, 79% being singletons. Sequencing was carried out using PBMCs. These receptor sequences come from a man aged 50 to 59 in good health and CMV-seropositive.

The chain couples TRBV27 to TRBJ1-4; D call uncertain. This CDR3 is built from 14 residues. With 3 bases removed from V and 5 bases from J, the gap between germline ends came to 10 bases. The germline gives CDR1 MNHEY, CDR2 SMNVEV (reference sequence). The CDR3: CASSLNRPNEKLFF. The CDR3, as DNA: TGTGCCAGCAGTTTGAACAGACCCAATGAAAAACTGTTTTTT.

This clone was observed once. The gene calls are TRBV6-4 and TRBJ2-1; D remains unclear. The length of the CDR3 is 14 residues. Germline CDR1 MRHNA, CDR2 SNTAGT. The V end lost 0 bases, the J end lost 1 base, and 4 bases lay between the germline ends. The CDR3 DNA sequence: TGTGCCAGCAGTGACTCGCGGTCCTACAATGAGCAGTTCTTC. Its translation is CASSDSRSYNEQFF.

J is TRBJ2-7 and V is TRBV7-2, with D possibly matching TRBD2 (5 bases). Germline V gene data show CDR1 as SGHTA and CDR2 as FQGNSA. The ends were cut back, 6 bases at V and 3 bases at J, with 18 bases in the middle. The CDR3 is 15 residues long. The CDR3 spells CASSPGERAIYEQYF. CDR3 coding DNA: TGTGCCAGCAGTCCCGGGGAGAGGGCCATCTACGAGCAGTACTTC.

J is TRBJ2-7 and V is TRBV18; TRBD1 aligns across 8 bases. Germline CDR1 and CDR2: KGHSH and LQKENI. The CDR3 length is 15 residues. With 3 bases clipped from V and 2 bases from J, the junction kept 6 bases outside the gene matches. CDR3 residues: CASSPGQGGTYEQYF. The CDR3 DNA reads as TGTGCCAGCTCACCTGGACAGGGTGGAACCTACGAGCAGTACTTC.

The V call is TRBV6-6, the J call TRBJ2-1; D not certain. V was shortened by 5 bases and J by 5 bases, with 7 bases between the two germline ends. The CDR3 covers 12 residues. In germline, CDR1 is MNHNY, CDR2 SVGAGI (reference sequence). The CDR3 here is CASSPDNNEQFF. CDR3 DNA: TGTGCCAGCAGTCCCGACAACAATGAGCAGTTCTTC.

This clone was seen just once. The chain recombines TRBV11-3 with TRBJ1-1, with TRBD1 matching over 9 bases. Germline-derived CDR1 and CDR2 are SGHNT and YENEEA. This CDR3 contains 14 residues. V shed 5 bases, J shed 3 bases, and the junction held 4 bases outside the gene matches. CDR3 in DNA: TGTGCCAGCAGCAAGACAGGGGGGCACACTGAAGCTTTCTTT. It codes for CASSKTGGHTEAFF.

This clone was counted between two and nine times. The chain joins TRBV10-3 to TRBJ2-7; 7 bases match TRBD1. Losses at the gene ends were 4 bases for V and 3 bases for J; bases not matched to a gene: 6. From germline, CDR1 is ENHRY and CDR2 SYGVKD. The CDR3 has 14 amino acids. The CDR3 coding sequence is TGTGCCATCAGTGCCGGGACAGCCATCTACGAGCAGTACTTC. Translating gives CAISAGTAIYEQYF.

The chain couples TRBV6-1 to TRBJ2-5; D gene uncertain. This CDR3 has 11 amino acids. Trimming cost V 1 base and J 8 bases, with 5 bases left between them. CDR1 MNHNS and CDR2 SASEGT come from the germline V gene. CDR3 DNA: TGTGCCAGCAGTGAAGACAGCACCCAGTACTTC. It encodes CASSEDSTQYF.

This clone occurred once. The chain carries TRBV6-5 and TRBJ2-7, with D perhaps matching TRBD1 (6 bases). Germline lookup yields CDR1 MNHEY and CDR2 SVGAGI. The CDR3 length is 13 residues. Trimming removed 8 bases from V and 2 bases from J, with 13 bases in between. CDR3 residues: CASGQGLTYEQYF. The CDR3 DNA reads TGTGCCAGCGGGCAGGGGCTTACCTACGAGCAGTACTTC.

Only a few counts were recorded for this clone. The CDR3 coding sequence is TGTGCCAGCAGTCCAAAACAGGGGTGGGGGGCCAACGTCCTGACTTTC. Translated: CASSPKQGWGANVLTF. The chain joins TRBV27 to TRBJ2-6, with TRBD1 matching 7 bases. Germline values: CDR1 MNHEY, CDR2 SMNVEV (reference sequence). Trimming took 5 bases from V and 4 from J; bases not matched to a gene: 8. This CDR3 has 16 residues.

This chain joins TRBV6-6 and TRBJ1-1; D unclear. This CDR3 region has 10 residues. Trimming took off 8 bases at V and 6 bases at J, with 7 bases between the two ends. Looked up from germline, CDR1 is MNHNY and CDR2 is SVGAGI (reference sequence). The CDR3 here is CASVFSEAFF. The CDR3 DNA follows: TGTGCCAGCGTCTTTTCTGAAGCTTTCTTT.

V gene TRBV11-1 combines with J gene TRBJ2-3, with 9 bases fitting TRBD1. This CDR3 has 18 amino acids. The germline CDR1 and CDR2 sequences are SGHAT and FQDESV (reference sequence). Trimming removed 1 base from V and 0 bases from J; junction bases left unmatched: 8. The CDR3, as DNA: TGTGCCAGCAGCTTAGTTTCGGGACAGGGAGGGAGCACAGATACGCAGTATTTT. Encoded protein: CASSLVSGQGGSTDTQYF. Looking up the rest from reference TRBV11-1 and TRBJ2-3 gives the full variable domain: EAEVAQSPRYKITEKSQAVAFWCDPISGHATLYWYRQILGQGPELLVQFQDESVVDDSQLPKDRFSAERLKGVDSTLKIQPAELGDSAMYLCASSLVSGQGGSTDTQYFGPGTRLTVL.

The J gene is TRBJ2-1, the V gene TRBV2, with TRBD1 identical over 7 bases. This CDR3 is 15 amino acids long. The V and J ends lost 4 bases and 5 bases, in that order; junction bases with no gene match: 8. CDR1 is SNHLY and CDR2 is FYNNEI in the germline V gene. The CDR3 reads CASSGDRVSHNEQFF. The CDR3 nucleotides are TGTGCCAGCAGTGGTGACAGGGTGAGCCACAATGAGCAGTTCTTC.

V usage is TRBV4-1 and J usage is TRBJ1-4; no clear D gene. This CDR3 is built from 19 residues. Trimming took 0 bases from V and 0 from J, leaving 17 bases between them. Germline lookup yields CDR1 MGHRA and CDR2 YSYEKL. The CDR3: CASSQDLPGYTATNEKLFF. CDR3 DNA: TGCGCCAGCAGCCAAGATCTACCAGGCTATACCGCAACTAATGAAAAACTGTTTTTT.

This clone was recorded only once. The chain recombines TRBV11-2 with TRBJ2-6; 7 positions match TRBD2. The CDR3 contains 16 residues. J gave up 4 bases and V 3 bases, and 6 bases lay outside the gene matches. CDR1 is SGHAT and CDR2 is FQNNGV in the germline V gene. The CDR3 protein is CASSFSGGYGANVLTF. DNA of the CDR3: TGTGCCAGCAGCTTCTCCGGGGGGTACGGGGCCAACGTCCTGACTTTC.